The clone carrying this T cell receptor (beta chain) was detected only a few times. Its antigen is currently unknown. The data derive from a study of siplizumab effects on memory and regulatory T cells. The data were produced by immunoSEQ multiplex PCR, yet TCRdb's version contains in-frame clones alone and is incomplete. The sample lists about 100,000 clones; around 95% were seen once. Study-level findings and limits: In siplizumab cultures, the suppressive function of proliferating Tregs remained unconfirmed. The Treg-derived share of mappable alloreactive CD4+ clones averaged about 69% with siplizumab and 26.9% in controls.

The clonotype was recovered from a human donor in good health. The sequenced material came from Tregs sorted from blood.

The chain's CDR3 is CASSLRRGASYEQYF. The CDR3 nucleotides are TGTGCCAGCAGCTTAAGACGGGGGGCCTCCTACGAGCAGTACTTC. The chain links TRBV7-3 to TRBJ2-7; a weak D match, TRBD2 (7 bases). Germline V gene lookup returns CDR1 SGHTA and CDR2 FQGTGA. V lost 1 base and J lost 0, with 10 bases in between. The CDR3 has 15 residues.